Listed below are T cell receptor beta chains from one sample, sequenced in a study of blood T cell repertoires in COVID-19. Sequencing used immunoSEQ multiplex PCR; TCRdb keeps in-frame clones, though not all of them. The sample has tens of thousands of clones, roughly 78% seen once. Sequencing was performed on peripheral blood. Receptors originate from a man in his fifties or sixties with acute or convalescent COVID-19. CDR3s include the opening cysteine and the closing phenylalanine or tryptophan. The D gene is left open where the match is weak. Not all rows give a size; the values are once, few, many and, for expanded clones, a class.

.,TRBJ2-7,TRBV30,.,CAWSLQAVGEQYF,TGTGCCTGGAGCCTACAGGCTGTTGGCGAGCAGTACTTC
few,TRBJ1-2,TRBV4-1,TRBD1,CASSVPSTGTNYGYTF,TGCGCCAGCAGCGTCCCCTCGACAGGGACTAACTATGGCTACACCTTC
.,TRBJ2-3,TRBV28,.,CASSGEGADTQYF,TGTGCCAGCAGTGGCGAGGGGGCAGATACGCAGTATTTT
.,TRBJ2-7,TRBV18,.,CASSPPTSSYEQYF,TGTGCCAGCTCACCACCTACCAGCTCCTACGAGCAGTACTTC
.,TRBJ1-2,TRBV6-5,TRBD1,CASSYPTGDTYGYTF,TGTGCCAGCAGTTACCCCACAGGGGACACCTATGGCTACACCTTC
once,TRBJ1-2,TRBV10-3,.,CAISDQGRDYGYTF,TGTGCCATCAGTGATCAGGGTAGGGATTATGGCTACACCTTC
.,TRBJ2-4,TRBV30,.,CAWTRPGNIQYF,TGTGCCTGGACCCGGCCAGGGAACATTCAGTACTTC
once,TRBJ1-6,TRBV2,.,CASNQVVASPLHF,TGTGCCAGCAATCAAGTGGTGGCTTCACCCCTCCACTTT
.,TRBJ1-6,TRBV20-1,.,CSASERALHF,TGCAGTGCTAGTGAGCGGGCCCTCCACTTT
.,TRBJ1-2,TRBV5-5,TRBD1,CASSLAIGQGIDTF,TGTGCCAGCAGCTTGGCAATTGGACAGGGGATCGACACCTTC
.,TRBJ2-2,TRBV24-1,.,CATGGPNTGELFF,TGTGCCACCGGCGGTCCGAACACCGGGGAGCTGTTTTTT
.,TRBJ1-1,TRBV19,TRBD1,CASIRHRGAEAFF,TGTGCCAGTATTCGCCACAGGGGGGCTGAAGCTTTCTTT
.,TRBJ2-1,TRBV11-3,.,CASSSGGSYNEQFF,TGTGCCAGCAGTTCCGGGGGAAGTTACAATGAGCAGTTCTTC
few,TRBJ2-1,TRBV9,.,CASSVGGGGSYNEQFF,TGTGCCAGCAGCGTAGGGGGAGGGGGCTCCTACAATGAGCAGTTCTTC
few,TRBJ2-2,TRBV28,.,CASSLAGIQPGAVF,TGTGCCAGCAGTTTGGCAGGGATCCAGCCAGGAGCTGTTTTT
.,TRBJ2-7,TRBV7-9,TRBD1,CASSQTGASYEQYF,TGTGCCAGCAGTCAAACAGGGGCCTCCTACGAGCAGTACTTC
.,TRBJ2-1,TRBV19,TRBD2,CASSSLAAYNEQFF,TGTGCCAGTAGTAGCCTAGCGGCCTACAATGAGCAGTTCTTC
.,TRBJ1-1,TRBV5-1,.,CASSLAGPLGEAFF,TGCGCCAGCAGCCTAGCTGGGCCCCTAGGGGAAGCTTTCTTT
.,TRBJ1-5,TRBV27,.,CASSSGRELASNQPQHF,TGTGCCAGCAGTTCAGGACGGGAGCTAGCGAGCAATCAGCCCCAGCATTTT
.,TRBJ2-5,TRBV5-1,.,CASSFMGASRGQETQYF,TGCGCCAGCAGCTTCATGGGGGCGTCGAGAGGGCAAGAGACCCAGTACTTC